Below are 27 T cell receptor beta chains sequenced from a single sample in a study of blood T cell repertoires in COVID-19. The repertoire was sequenced with immunoSEQ multiplex PCR; TCRdb's copy has only in-frame clones and lacks some. The data hold approximately 15,000 clones, with approximately 90% observed a single time. Sequences were obtained from peripheral blood. These receptors were obtained from a man in his forties or fifties with active COVID-19.

DNA of the CDR3: TGTGCCAGCAGTACCGACAGGGGATGGGGCGGGGAGCTGTTTTTT. Protein sequence: CASSTDRGWGGELFF. The chain employs TRBV6-5 and TRBJ2-2; the match to TRBD1 covers 8 bases. This CDR3 comprises 15 residues. Per the germline V gene, CDR1 is MNHEY and CDR2 is SVGAGI. The V gene end was trimmed by 5 bases and the J gene end by 7 bases; junction bases not matched to a gene: 9.

This CDR3 is CASSFRQGSNQPQHF. The CDR3 bases are TGTGCCAGCAGCTTCCGACAGGGCAGCAATCAGCCCCAGCATTTT. The V and J genes are TRBV7-2 and TRBJ1-5, with 7 bases identical to TRBD1. Per germline, CDR1 SGHTA and CDR2 FQGNSA. This CDR3 is built from 15 residues. V lost 3 bases, J lost 1 base, and 3 bases stayed unmatched.

In this sample, this clone turned up once. CDR3 DNA: TGTGCCAGCAGTTTGAGGCGGGGCGGTGAGCAGTTCTTC. It translates to CASSLRRGGEQFF. This chain links TRBV12-3 or TRBV12-4 with TRBJ2-1; a possible D gene is TRBD2 (6 bases). Trimming pared 3 bases from V and 9 bases from J, leaving 12 bases between. This CDR3 comprises 13 residues.

The V gene is TRBV15, the J gene TRBJ2-1; 7 bases are a match to TRBD1. Losses at the gene ends were 1 base for V and 9 bases for J; bases not matched to a gene: 6. The CDR3 has 14 residues. Germline V gene lookup returns CDR1 LNHNV and CDR2 YYDKDF (reference sequence). The DNA of the CDR3 is TGTGCCACCAGCAGAGGACAGGGTACGGGTGAGCAGTTCTTC. Translating it yields CATSRGQGTGEQFF.

This clone was recorded only once. The CDR3 sequence is CASTTQGGGYTF. CDR3 nucleotides: TGTGCCAGCACGACCCAGGGTGGGGGCTACACCTTC. The V call is TRBV6-5, the J call TRBJ1-2; perhaps TRBD1 as D (5 bases). The CDR3 runs 12 residues. Germline lookup yields CDR1 MNHEY and CDR2 SVGAGI. The ends were cut back, 7 bases at V and 8 bases at J, with 14 bases in the middle.

This chain joins TRBV4-3 and TRBJ2-5; D remains ambiguous. This CDR3 comprises 13 residues. Trimming stripped 4 bases from V and 5 bases from J, with 11 bases between. Germline V gene lookup returns CDR1 LGHNA and CDR2 YSLEER. The CDR3: CASSRTTGETQYF. The CDR3, as DNA: TGCGCCAGCAGCCGTACCACCGGGGAGACCCAGTACTTC.

The rearrangement joins TRBV6-1 to TRBJ2-2; 9 nucleotides match TRBD2. Per the germline V gene, CDR1 is MNHNS and CDR2 is SASEGT. The ends lost 6 bases at V and 4 bases at J; junction bases unmatched: 9. CDR3 length: 16 amino acids. CDR3 in amino acids: CASRERLAASTGELFF. DNA of the CDR3: TGTGCCAGCAGGGAAAGACTAGCGGCCTCCACCGGGGAGCTGTTTTTT.

The rearrangement links TRBV7-2 to TRBJ2-3; 10 nucleotides line up with TRBD1. The CDR3 has 14 residues. CDR1 SGHTA and CDR2 FQGNSA come from the germline V gene. The V and J ends lost 1 base and 10 bases, in that order; junction bases with no gene match: 5. CDR3 DNA sequence: TGTGCCAGCAGCTTAGGACAGGGGGCGCGAGCGCAGTATTTT. Protein sequence: CASSLGQGARAQYF.

The genes are TRBV4-2 and TRBJ2-4, with TRBD2 identical over 10 bases. V gave up 0 bases and J gave up 1 base; unmatched junction bases: 12. The length of the CDR3 is 20 residues. In germline, CDR1 is LGHNA, CDR2 YNFKEQ. The CDR3 DNA sequence: TGTGCCAGCAGCCAAGATATTAGCGGGAGGAGTTTTTGGGCCAAAAACATTCAGTACTTC. Encoded protein: CASSQDISGRSFWAKNIQYF.

The chain is built from TRBV10-3 and TRBJ2-3, with 8 positions matching TRBD2. Germline CDR1 ENHRY, CDR2 SYGVKD. Unmatched junction bases numbered 4, after V lost 2 bases and J lost 6 bases. This CDR3 has 14 amino acids. The CDR3 region is CAISEGGRTDTQYF. As DNA, the CDR3 is TGTGCCATCAGTGAGGGCGGGAGGACCGATACGCAGTATTTT.

The V gene is TRBV14, the J gene TRBJ2-3; D gene ambiguous. Trimming shortened V by 1 base and J by 6 bases, and 8 bases separated the two germline ends. The CDR3 is made up of 13 amino acids. CDR1 is SGHDN and CDR2 is FVKESK in the germline V gene. This CDR3 reads CASSQGYEDTQYF. CDR3 sequence (DNA): TGTGCCAGCAGCCAAGGGTACGAGGATACGCAGTATTTT.

The V and J genes are TRBV7-9 and TRBJ2-7; D is perhaps TRBD1 (5 bases). Trimming took off 7 bases at V and 2 bases at J, with 15 bases between the two ends. This CDR3 is 14 amino acids long. Looked up from germline, CDR1 is SEHNR and CDR2 is FQNEAQ (reference sequence). CDR3 nucleotides: TGTGCCAGCATTCCACTCGACAGCCCCTACGAGCAGTACTTC. The encoded protein is CASIPLDSPYEQYF.

The rearrangement joins TRBV18 to TRBJ1-3; 7 bases map to TRBD1. Germline CDR1 and CDR2: KGHSH and LQKENI. The CDR3 covers 15 residues. V lost 1 base, J lost 4 bases, and 4 bases stayed unmatched. CDR3 in amino acids: CASSPQGAIGNTIYF. In DNA, the CDR3 is TGTGCCAGCTCACCACAGGGGGCAATAGGAAACACCATATATTTT.

The chain uses TRBV11-3 and TRBJ1-4; TRBD1 aligns across 7 bases. Per the germline V gene, CDR1 is SGHNT and CDR2 is YENEEA. Trimming took 1 base from V and 4 from J; bases not matched to a gene: 3. This CDR3 region has 15 residues. The CDR3 region is CASSLGGTVNEKLFF. The CDR3 nucleotides are TGTGCCAGCAGCTTAGGTGGGACAGTTAATGAAAAACTGTTTTTT.

CDR3 amino acids: CASSELAFEQYF. CDR3 DNA: TGCGCCAGCAGTGAACTAGCGTTCGAGCAGTACTTC. The chain uses TRBV10-2 and TRBJ2-7; 7 bases match TRBD2. The CDR3 is 12 residues long. Per the germline V gene, CDR1 is WSHSY and CDR2 is SAAADI. Losses at the gene ends were 3 bases for V and 6 bases for J; bases not matched to a gene: 2.

The chain has TRBV7-2 and TRBJ2-1; perhaps TRBD2 as D (6 bases). Trimming took off 5 bases at V and 14 bases at J, with 19 bases between the two ends. CDR3 length: 13 residues. The germline V gene has CDR1 SGHTA and CDR2 FQGNSA. CDR3 sequence reads: CASSPGVQGQEFF. The DNA of the CDR3 is TGTGCCAGCAGCCCGGGGGTGCAGGGTCAGGAGTTCTTC.

A single count supports this clone. The rearrangement joins TRBV5-8 to TRBJ2-5, with a possible D match to TRBD1 (6 bases). There are 14 residues in the CDR3. Trimming took 2 bases from V and 3 from J, leaving 11 bases between them. CDR1 and CDR2 from the germline V gene are SGHTS and YDEGEE. CDR3 amino acids: CASSLQGREETQYF. CDR3 bases: TGTGCCAGCAGCTTACAGGGAAGGGAAGAGACCCAGTACTTC.

This rearrangement joins TRBV7-2 to TRBJ2-1, with 7 bases fitting TRBD2. V lost 1 base and J lost 8; bases outside the gene matches: 14. Germline V CDR1 and CDR2: SGHTA, FQGNSA. This CDR3 spans 17 amino acids. The CDR3 DNA is TGTGCCAGCAGCTTAGTATTAGGGTCTAGCGGATTCTATGAGCAGTTCTTC. It codes for CASSLVLGSSGFYEQFF.

This chain links TRBV20-1 with TRBJ1-2; D remains ambiguous. V was cut by 3 bases and J by 2 bases, with 7 bases left in between. Germline V gene data show CDR1 as DFQATT and CDR2 as SNEGSKA (reference sequence). The CDR3 loop spans 12 amino acids. The CDR3 region is CSASNQNYGYTF. The CDR3 DNA follows: TGCAGTGCTAGTAACCAGAACTATGGCTACACCTTC.

The chain employs TRBV25-1 and TRBJ2-6; 9 positions match TRBD1. This CDR3 region has 18 residues. Germline-derived CDR1 and CDR2 are MGHDK and SYGVNS. Trimming cost V 6 bases and J 0 bases; bases outside gene matches: 9. CDR3 region: CASREGDRVGSGANVLTF. The CDR3 nucleotides are TGTGCCAGCAGAGAGGGGGACAGGGTAGGCTCTGGGGCCAACGTCCTGACTTTC.

The chain recombines TRBV14 with TRBJ1-4; possible D gene TRBD1, 6 bases. The CDR3 totals 14 residues. With 4 bases removed from V and 10 bases from J, the gap between germline ends came to 16 bases. The germline gives CDR1 SGHDN, CDR2 FVKESK. CDR3 DNA: TGTGCCAGCAGCCCCTCACCAAGCAGGGGAAAACTGTTTTTT. Its translation: CASSPSPSRGKLFF.

The chain uses TRBV21-1 and TRBJ1-2; the table assigns TRBD1, which was not confirmed against the DNA. TRBV21-1 is an annotated pseudogene. The CDR3 length is 13 residues. The CDR3, as DNA: TGTGCCAGCAGCCCATTCTTCAGGGAAGGCTACACCTTC. Encoded protein: CASSPFFREGYTF.

The CDR3 bases are TGTGCCAGCAGCTTAGGGGTTGGGGAGCCCCAGCATTTT. Amino acids: CASSLGVGEPQHF. The chain is built from TRBV5-5 and TRBJ1-5; TRBD1 is a possible D gene (5 bases). Deletions cut 2 bases from V and 8 bases from J, with 11 bases between. This CDR3 spans 13 amino acids. Germline CDR1 SGHKS, CDR2 YYEKEE (reference sequence).

The chain joins TRBV24-1 to TRBJ1-2; perhaps TRBD1 as D (5 bases). Trimming shortened V by 4 bases and J by 6 bases, and 20 bases separated the two germline ends. Germline CDR1 reads KGHDR; CDR2 reads SFDVKD. The CDR3 covers 16 residues. CDR3 sequence (DNA): TGTGCCACCAGTGACCCGCGGGACTCTGGGGCTCATGGCTACACCTTC. Protein sequence: CATSDPRDSGAHGYTF.

In its sample, this clone was seen once. This specimen includes other DNA sequences encoding the same CDR3. This chain joins TRBV6-4 and TRBJ1-1, with a weak D call TRBD1 (5 bases). Trimming removed 4 bases from V and 2 bases from J, with 8 bases in between. CDR1 and CDR2 (germline): MRHNA, SNTAGT. This CDR3 contains 13 residues. Here the CDR3 DNA reads TGTGCCAGCAGTGCCACAGGTAACACTGAAGCTTTCTTT. This translates into CASSATGNTEAFF.

This chain links TRBV4-1 with TRBJ2-3; 9 bases are shared with TRBD1. This CDR3 comprises 16 residues. V was clipped by 1 base and J by 1 base; unmatched bases: 3. Per germline, CDR1 MGHRA and CDR2 YSYEKL. The chain's CDR3 is CASSQGYRGRTDTQYF. The DNA of the CDR3 is TGCGCCAGCAGCCAAGGCTACAGGGGGCGCACAGATACGCAGTATTTT.

With respect to this clone: Mismatch with germline at one junction end may stem from a read error. The chain combines TRBV7-2 with TRBJ2-2; 8 bases fit TRBD2. The CDR3 is 15 amino acids. Germline CDR1 SGHTA, CDR2 FQGNSA. The CDR3 DNA reads TGTGCCAGCAGTTTAGCGGCTAGCGGGCCCGGGGAGCTGTTTTTT. It translates to CASSLAASGPGELFF. Drawing the rest from reference TRBV7-2 and TRBJ2-2, the complete variable domain is GAGVSQSPSNKVTEKGKDVELRCDPISGHTALYWYRQSLGQGLEFLIYFQGNSAPDKSGLPSDRFSAERTGGSVSTLTIQRTQQEDSAVYLCASSLAASGPGELFFGEGSRLTVL.